A single T cell receptor (beta chain) is shown here with its context. Its antigen is undetermined. The data belong to a study of PD-1 blockade in classical Hodgkin lymphoma. Findings and limits, study-wide: CD4+ TCR diversity rose significantly by C4D1, and CD8+ TCR diversity did not. Sources of repertoire differences remain undefined, possibly disease activity or prior therapy.

After autologous stem cell transplantation all patients relapsed, and prior brentuximab vedotin exposure differed between cohorts. V gave up 2 bases and J gave up 5 bases, with 13 bases separating them. CDR3 length equals 14 residues. The germline gives CDR1 MNHEY, CDR2 SMNVEV (reference sequence). TCRdb keeps only in-frame clones here, not all; method: immunoSEQ multiplex PCR. This table holds tens of thousands of clones, approximately 91% found once. The source material was peripheral blood mononuclear cells (PBMCs), sampled at baseline. V usage is TRBV27 and J usage is TRBJ2-7; D possibly corresponds to TRBD2 (5 bases). The receptor's source is a human donor with classical Hodgkin lymphoma. This CDR3 is CASSLRGGSDEQYF. The CDR3 DNA reads TGTGCCAGCAGTTTACGGGGTGGCTCGGACGAGCAGTACTTC.